This TCR beta chain was captured by sequencing in a study of T cell repertoires in cytomegalovirus infection. Background on the study: The public TCR beta signatures pointed to both CMV infection and matching HLA type.

TCRdb reprocessed the reads with MiXCR, giving one entry per CDR3 protein. The data show 450,000 to 650,000 distinct CDR3 sequences, more than 20% seen once. Notes on the study in general: The cumulative frequency of public TCR beta families distinguished individuals who carried CMV together with the relevant HLA.

About this clonotype: Its antigen is unknown.

Sequenced material: PBMCs. The clonotype was recovered from a human donor in good health (CMV status not recorded). Some clones in this sample may be carry-over from other donors' samples.

CDR3 sequence reads: CASSGLGGNTEAFF. The CDR3 nucleotides are TGTGCCAGCTCGGGCCTTGGGGGGAACACTGAAGCTTTCTTT. The rearrangement uses TRBV18 and TRBJ1-1, with D possibly TRBD1 on 5 matching bases. Between the trimmed V and J ends, which lost 6 bases and 1 base, there was a span of 12 bases. Germline-derived CDR1 and CDR2 are KGHSH and LQKENI. The CDR3 covers 14 residues.